This T cell receptor (beta chain) was sequenced in a study of blood T cell repertoires in COVID-19. Overall study: From the United States, Italy and Spain came samples of acute and convalescent COVID-19. The analysed material was cDNA or gDNA that came from T cells, B-cell-depleted T cells, or PBMCs.

The germline gives CDR1 MRHNA, CDR2 SNTAGT. This CDR3 is 14 amino acids long. After removal of 5 bases from V and 5 bases from J, the junction contained 8 bases not matched to a gene. In the original workflow: Amplification of reference gene primers was used by the study to estimate nucleated cell counts. The table came from immunoSEQ multiplex PCR; TCRdb's copy has only in-frame clones and leaves some out. Clone size and the V and J calls come from that table; the DNA yielded D and trimming. This table holds 300,000 to 350,000 clones, around 83% found once. Source material: peripheral blood. The genes are TRBV6-4 and TRBJ1-1; 7 nucleotides line up with TRBD1. This sequence originates from a man aged 25-45 years with active or convalescent COVID-19. In DNA form, the CDR3 reads TGTGCCAGCAGTCCGACAGGGTTTAATACTGAAGCTTTCTTT. Translated, it gives CASSPTGFNTEAFF.